The clone carrying this T cell receptor (beta chain) was counted a few times. The antigen is undetermined. These data come from a study of post-analysis software for immune sequencing data. Whole-study results and caveats: Elevated frequency relative to controls characterized roughly 5 TRBV segments in patients, TRBV5-6, TRBV5-1 and TRBV20-1 among them.

cDNA libraries of TCR beta carried unique molecular identifiers. Input populations of about 0.85 to 11 million T cells gave rise to roughly 500,000 cDNA molecules. One entry per CDR3 protein, called by TCRdb with MiXCR from the PCR reads. The sample includes 450,000 to 650,000 distinct CDR3 sequences, 44% of them seen just once. This CDR3 spans 13 amino acids. CDR1 is MNHNY and CDR2 is SVGAGI in the germline V gene (reference sequence). V shed 2 bases, J shed 9 bases, and the junction held 4 bases outside the gene matches. This chain joins TRBV6-6 and TRBJ2-1, with 7 bases lining up with TRBD1. This clonotype was sampled from a girl aged 10 to 17 with multiple sclerosis. Sequencing was carried out using blood. The chain's CDR3 is CASSYAPGGEQFF. The DNA of the CDR3 is TGTGCCAGCAGTTACGCACCAGGGGGTGAGCAGTTCTTC.